This T cell receptor beta chain derives from a study of blood T cell repertoires in COVID-19. Assay used: immunoSEQ multiplex PCR; TCRdb lists only in-frame clones, some missing. The sample lists 450,000 to 600,000 clones, about nine tenths occurring once. Germline V CDR1 and CDR2: SGHVS, FQNEAQ. This CDR3 is built from 12 residues. In its sample, this clone was seen once. The junction differs from germline at one of its ends, possibly a read error. The chain employs TRBV7-8 and TRBJ1-2, with D possibly TRBD1 on 6 matching bases. This receptor was obtained from a young woman who had recovered from COVID-19. Sequenced: PBMCs or T cells enriched from blood (not recorded which). The CDR3 coding sequence is TGTGCCAGCAGCCCTCCGAGGGGGGGCAGGAGTTTC. It encodes CASSPPRGGRSF.